This entry concerns a single TCR beta chain. This CDR3 contains 16 residues. The germline gives CDR1 SGHTA, CDR2 FQGNSA. The ends were cut back, 0 bases at V and 2 bases at J, with 14 bases in the middle. Only in-frame clones appear in the TCRdb table, and some are missing; sequencing was by immunoSEQ multiplex PCR. The sample carries about 580,000 clones, more than 95% recorded once. Naive CD8 populations comprised CD45RO-negative cells positively selected for CCR7, excluding terminally differentiated effector memory CD45RA+ cells. The record originates from a study of shared clonotypes between healthy human individuals.

The origin of this receptor is a man younger than 45 in good health. The gene calls are TRBV7-2 and TRBJ2-7; TRBD2 might be the D (5 bases). Material: naive CD8+ T cells sorted from blood. The CDR3 reads CASSLAPVLAAYEQYF. In DNA form, the CDR3 reads TGTGCCAGCAGCTTAGCCCCCGTGCTAGCAGCCTACGAGCAGTACTTC.